This T cell receptor beta chain stems from a study of CD8+ T cells in alopecia areata. On the study more broadly: Tofacitinib was taken orally by treated patients, and the dose was 5 to 10 mg twice daily.

RNA was extracted and reverse transcribed into cDNA as the sequencing template. The table came from immunoSEQ multiplex PCR; TCRdb's copy has only in-frame clones and leaves some out. The sample has 210,000 or so clones, more than 55% seen once. The germline CDR1 and CDR2 sequences are SQVTM and ANQGSEA. V lost 6 bases to trimming and J lost 8 bases; unmatched junction nucleotides: 10. This CDR3 spans 14 amino acids. Stated treatment: oral pan-JAK inhibitor, 5-10 mg twice daily. The chain recombines TRBV29-1 with TRBJ2-1; 10 bases match TRBD2. The TCR originated in a human donor with alopecia areata. Sequencing used CD4+ T cells sorted from blood, obtained at week 44, from a patient treated with tofacitinib. The CDR3 protein is CSVARTSGGDEQFF. As DNA, the CDR3 is TGCAGCGTAGCCAGGACTAGCGGAGGCGATGAGCAGTTCTTC.